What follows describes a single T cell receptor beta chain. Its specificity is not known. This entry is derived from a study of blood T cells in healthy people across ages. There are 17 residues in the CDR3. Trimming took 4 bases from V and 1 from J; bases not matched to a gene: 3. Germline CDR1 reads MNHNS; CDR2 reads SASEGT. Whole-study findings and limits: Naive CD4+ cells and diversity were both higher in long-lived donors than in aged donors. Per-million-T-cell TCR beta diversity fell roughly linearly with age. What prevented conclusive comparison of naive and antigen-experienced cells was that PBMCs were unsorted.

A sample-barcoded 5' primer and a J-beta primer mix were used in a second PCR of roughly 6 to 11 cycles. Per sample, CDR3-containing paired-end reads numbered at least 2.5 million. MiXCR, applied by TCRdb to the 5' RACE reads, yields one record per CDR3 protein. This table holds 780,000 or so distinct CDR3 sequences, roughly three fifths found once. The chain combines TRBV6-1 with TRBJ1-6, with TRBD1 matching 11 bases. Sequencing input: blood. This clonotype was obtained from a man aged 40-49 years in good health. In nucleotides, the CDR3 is TGTGCCAGCAGTGTGGGACAGGGGGTTTCCTATAATTCACCCCTCCACTTT. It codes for CASSVGQGVSYNSPLHF.